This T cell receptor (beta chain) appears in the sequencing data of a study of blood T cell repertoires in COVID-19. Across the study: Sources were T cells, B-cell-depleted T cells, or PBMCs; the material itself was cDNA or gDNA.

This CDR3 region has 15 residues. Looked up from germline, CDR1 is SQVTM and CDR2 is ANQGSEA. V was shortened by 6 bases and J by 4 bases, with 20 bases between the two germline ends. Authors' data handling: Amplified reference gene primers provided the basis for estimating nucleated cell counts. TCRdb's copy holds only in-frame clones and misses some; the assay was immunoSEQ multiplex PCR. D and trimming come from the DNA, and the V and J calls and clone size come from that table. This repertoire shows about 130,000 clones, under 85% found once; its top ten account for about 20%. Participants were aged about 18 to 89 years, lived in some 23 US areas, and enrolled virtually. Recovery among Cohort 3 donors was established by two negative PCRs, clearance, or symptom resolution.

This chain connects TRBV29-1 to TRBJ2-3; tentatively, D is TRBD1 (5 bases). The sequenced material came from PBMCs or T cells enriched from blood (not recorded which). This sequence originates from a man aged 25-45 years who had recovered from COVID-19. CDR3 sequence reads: CSVTTAQGRADTQYF. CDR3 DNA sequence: TGCAGCGTCACAACGGCGCAGGGTCGTGCAGATACGCAGTATTTT.